Listed below are T cell receptor beta chains from one sample, sequenced in a study of vaccination and CD4 T cells after COVID-19. The antigens these receptors bind are not known. TCRdb re-called the PCR reads through MiXCR, storing one row per CDR3 protein. The sample yields 15,000 or so distinct CDR3 sequences, 35% to 50% seen once. The sample consisted of CD4+ T cells from blood, cultured in vitro. These receptors were taken from a human donor who had recovered from COVID-19. Each CDR3 is given with its conserved first and last residue.

V	J	length	CDR3
TRBV5-5	TRBJ1-6	15	CASSWDRAGGSPLHF
TRBV6-1	TRBJ1-1	14	CASSRVRGGTEAFF
TRBV12-3/TRBV12-4	TRBJ1-1	16	CASSLAGGPIVTEAFF
TRBV28	TRBJ1-1	13	CASSLGQSTEAFF
TRBV6-4	TRBJ2-1	15	CASSESDRPRHEQFF
TRBV11-2	TRBJ1-1	13	CASRPSRNTEAFF
TRBV2	TRBJ2-7	14	CASSRGSFSYEQYF
TRBV19	TRBJ1-6	14	CASSIAGNNSPLHF
TRBV7-2	TRBJ2-7	14	CASSSGQYSYEQYF
TRBV5-8	TRBJ1-5	17	CASSSGTGISSNQPQHF
TRBV7-3	TRBJ2-7	16	CASSTRAAGPTYEQYF
TRBV12-3/TRBV12-4	TRBJ1-2	13	CASSLATNYGYTF
TRBV2	TRBJ2-7	15	CASSPNSGLSYEQYF
TRBV14	TRBJ2-5	13	CASSQGLAQTQYF
TRBV6-4	TRBJ2-3	15	CASSGLGTSQDTQYF
TRBV10-3	TRBJ1-5	13	CAIAPDSNQPQHF
TRBV20-1	TRBJ1-2	13	CSASFQDGYGYTF
TRBV6-1	TRBJ1-2	15	CASSAPRVANYGYTF
TRBV4-1	TRBJ1-1	14	CASSQKDRDTEAFF
TRBV28	TRBJ1-1	14	CASSLISGTTEAFF
TRBV20-1	TRBJ1-1	15	CCGTPGGSMNTEAFF
TRBV7-9	TRBJ1-3	16	CASSLLLGGAGNTIYF